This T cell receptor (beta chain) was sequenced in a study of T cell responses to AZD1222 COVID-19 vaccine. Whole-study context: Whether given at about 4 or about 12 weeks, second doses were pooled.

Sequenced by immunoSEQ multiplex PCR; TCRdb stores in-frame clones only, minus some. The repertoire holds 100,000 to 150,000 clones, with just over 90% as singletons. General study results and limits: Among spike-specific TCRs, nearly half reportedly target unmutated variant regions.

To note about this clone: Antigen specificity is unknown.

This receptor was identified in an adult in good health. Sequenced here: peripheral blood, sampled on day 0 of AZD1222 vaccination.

The CDR3 spells CASSLPSQGSTDTQYF. The CDR3 bases are TGCGCCAGCAGCTTGCCCTCTCAGGGGAGCACAGATACGCAGTATTTT. The chain combines TRBV5-1 with TRBJ2-3, with D possibly matching TRBD1 (6 bases). Germline V CDR1 and CDR2: SGHRS, YFSETQ. V lost 1 base and J 0 bases, leaving 12 bases between the germline ends. The CDR3 contains 16 residues.